This TCR beta chain appears in the sequencing data of a study of T cell responses to AZD1222 COVID-19 vaccine. Worth noting for this clone: What it recognizes is unknown.

J lost 3 bases, V lost 6 bases, and 18 bases had no gene match. CDR1 and CDR2 (germline): MDHEN, SYDVKM. This CDR3 comprises 18 residues. Generated by immunoSEQ multiplex PCR, the TCRdb table keeps only in-frame clones and is missing some. Of more than 75,000 clones in the sample, 91% were seen once. Whether given at about 4 or about 12 weeks, second doses were pooled. Study-wide findings and caveats: White British people made up most donors, females outnumbered males, and clonal diversity was possibly underestimated. It was only after the peak T cell response that any repertoires were sampled. Unmutated variant regions reportedly attract nearly half of all spike-specific TCRs.

This sequence joins TRBV28 and TRBJ1-2, with TRBD1 identical over 8 bases. The specimen was peripheral blood, collected 28 days after the second AZD1222 dose. This sequence was found in an adult who received the AZD1222 COVID-19 vaccine. CDR3 in amino acids: CASSGVDRGRPPYYGYTF. As DNA, the CDR3 is TGTGCCAGCAGCGGGGTCGACAGGGGTCGTCCCCCCTACTATGGCTACACCTTC.